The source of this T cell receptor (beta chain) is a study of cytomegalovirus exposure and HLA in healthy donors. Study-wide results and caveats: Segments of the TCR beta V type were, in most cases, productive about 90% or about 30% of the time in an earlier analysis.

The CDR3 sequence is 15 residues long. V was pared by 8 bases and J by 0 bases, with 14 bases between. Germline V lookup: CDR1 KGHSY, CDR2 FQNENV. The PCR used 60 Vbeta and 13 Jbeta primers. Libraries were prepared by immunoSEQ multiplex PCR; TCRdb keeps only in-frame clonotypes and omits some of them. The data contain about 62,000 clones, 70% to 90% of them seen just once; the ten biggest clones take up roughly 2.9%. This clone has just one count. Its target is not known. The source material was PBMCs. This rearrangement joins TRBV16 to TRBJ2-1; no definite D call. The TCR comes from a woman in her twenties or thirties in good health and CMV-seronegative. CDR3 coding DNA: TGTGCCAGCCAGAGTGCAGCGAACTCCTACAATGAGCAGTTCTTC. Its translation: CASQSAANSYNEQFF.